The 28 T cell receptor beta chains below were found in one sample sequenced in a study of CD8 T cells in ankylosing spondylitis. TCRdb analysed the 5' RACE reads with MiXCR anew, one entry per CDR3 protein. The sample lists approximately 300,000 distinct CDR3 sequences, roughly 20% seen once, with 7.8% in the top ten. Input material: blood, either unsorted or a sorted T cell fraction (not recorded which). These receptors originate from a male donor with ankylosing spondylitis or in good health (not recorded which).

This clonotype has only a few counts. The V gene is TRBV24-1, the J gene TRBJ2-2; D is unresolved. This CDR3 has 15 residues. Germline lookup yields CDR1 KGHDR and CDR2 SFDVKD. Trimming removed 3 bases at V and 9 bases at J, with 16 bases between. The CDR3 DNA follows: TGTGCCACCAGTGATGCCTCCGGGTCGGGCCGGGAGCTGTTTTTT. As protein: CATSDASGSGRELFF.

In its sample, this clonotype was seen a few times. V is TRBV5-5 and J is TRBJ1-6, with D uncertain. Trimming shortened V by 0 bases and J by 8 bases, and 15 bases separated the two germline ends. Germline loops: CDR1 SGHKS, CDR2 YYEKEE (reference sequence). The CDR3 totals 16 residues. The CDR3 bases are TGTGCCAGCAGCTTGGGGATCCCGGGGTCTTATTCACCCCTCCACTTT. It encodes CASSLGIPGSYSPLHF.

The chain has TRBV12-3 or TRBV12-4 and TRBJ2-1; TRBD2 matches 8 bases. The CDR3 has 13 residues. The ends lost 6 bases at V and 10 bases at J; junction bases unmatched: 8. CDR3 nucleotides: TGTGCCAGCAGCCCGGGAGGGGACGGGGAGCAGTTCTTC. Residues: CASSPGGDGEQFF.

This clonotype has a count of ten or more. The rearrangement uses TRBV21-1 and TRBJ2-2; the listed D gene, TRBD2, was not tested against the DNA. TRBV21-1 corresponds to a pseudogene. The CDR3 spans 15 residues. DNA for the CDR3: TGTGCCAGCAGCACCGGGACGAGGAACACCGGGGAGCTGTTTTTT. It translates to CASSTGTRNTGELFF.

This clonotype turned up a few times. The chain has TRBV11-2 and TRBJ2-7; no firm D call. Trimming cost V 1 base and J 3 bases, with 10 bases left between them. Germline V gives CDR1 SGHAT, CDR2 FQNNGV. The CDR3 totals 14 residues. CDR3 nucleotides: TGTGCCAGCAGCTTAGGAGTCGTTGACTACGAGCAGTACGTC. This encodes CASSLGVVDYEQYV.

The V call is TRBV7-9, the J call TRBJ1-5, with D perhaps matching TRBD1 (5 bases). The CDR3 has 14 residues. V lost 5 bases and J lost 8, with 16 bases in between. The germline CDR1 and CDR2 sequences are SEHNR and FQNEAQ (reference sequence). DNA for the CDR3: TGTGCCAGCAGCCTCGGGACGGAATATGAGCCCCAGCATTTT. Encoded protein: CASSLGTEYEPQHF.

This CDR3 reads CSAERGQGHQPQHF. The CDR3 DNA sequence: TGCAGTGCCGAGCGGGGACAGGGGCATCAGCCCCAGCATTTT. This rearrangement joins TRBV20-1 to TRBJ1-5; TRBD1 aligns across 10 bases. The V gene's germline CDR1 is DFQATT and CDR2 SNEGSKA (reference sequence). V dropped 6 bases and J dropped 5; count of bases not matched to a gene: 7. This CDR3 contains 14 residues.

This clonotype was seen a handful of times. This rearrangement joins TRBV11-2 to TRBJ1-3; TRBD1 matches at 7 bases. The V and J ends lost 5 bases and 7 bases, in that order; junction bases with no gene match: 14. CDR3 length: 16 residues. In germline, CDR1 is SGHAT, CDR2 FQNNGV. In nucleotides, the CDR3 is TGTGCCAGCAGCGACTTTCTCAGACAGGGAGGGAACACCATATATTTT. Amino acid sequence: CASSDFLRQGGNTIYF.

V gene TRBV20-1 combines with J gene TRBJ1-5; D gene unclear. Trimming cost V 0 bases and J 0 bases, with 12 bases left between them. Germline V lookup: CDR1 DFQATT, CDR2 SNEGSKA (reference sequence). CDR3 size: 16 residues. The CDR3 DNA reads TGCAGTGCTAGAGAATTGACATCTGATAGCAATCAGCCCCAGCATTTT. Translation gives CSARELTSDSNQPQHF.

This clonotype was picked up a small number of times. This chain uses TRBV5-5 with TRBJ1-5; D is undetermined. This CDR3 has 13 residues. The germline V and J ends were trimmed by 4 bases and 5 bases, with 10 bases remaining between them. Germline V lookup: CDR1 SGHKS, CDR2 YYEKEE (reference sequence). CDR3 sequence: CASSNHRDQPQHF. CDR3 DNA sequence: TGTGCCAGCAGCAATCACCGGGATCAGCCCCAGCATTTT.

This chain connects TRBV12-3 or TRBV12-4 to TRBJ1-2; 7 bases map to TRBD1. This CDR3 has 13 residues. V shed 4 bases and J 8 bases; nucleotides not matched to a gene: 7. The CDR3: CASSSNRGEGYTF. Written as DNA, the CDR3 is TGTGCCAGCAGTTCGAACAGGGGTGAGGGCTACACCTTC.

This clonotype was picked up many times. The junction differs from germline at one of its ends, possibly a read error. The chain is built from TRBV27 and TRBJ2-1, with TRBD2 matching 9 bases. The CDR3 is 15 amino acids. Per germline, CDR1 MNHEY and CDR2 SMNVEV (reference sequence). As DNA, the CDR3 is TGTGCCAGCAGTCTATCAGCGGGAGGCTACAATGAGCAGTTCTTC. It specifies CASSLSAGGYNEQFF.

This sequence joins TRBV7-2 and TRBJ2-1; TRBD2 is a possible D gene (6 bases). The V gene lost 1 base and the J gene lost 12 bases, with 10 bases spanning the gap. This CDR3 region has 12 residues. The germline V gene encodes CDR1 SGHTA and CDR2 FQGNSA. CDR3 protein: CASSLDWGGQFF. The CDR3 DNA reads TGTGCCAGCAGCTTAGATTGGGGAGGGCAGTTCTTC.

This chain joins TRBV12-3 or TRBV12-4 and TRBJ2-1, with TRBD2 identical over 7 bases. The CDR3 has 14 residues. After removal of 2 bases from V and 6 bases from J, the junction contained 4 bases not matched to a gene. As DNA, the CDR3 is TGTGCCAGCAGTTTACTAGCGGCCTCCAATGAGCAGTTCTTC. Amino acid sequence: CASSLLAASNEQFF.

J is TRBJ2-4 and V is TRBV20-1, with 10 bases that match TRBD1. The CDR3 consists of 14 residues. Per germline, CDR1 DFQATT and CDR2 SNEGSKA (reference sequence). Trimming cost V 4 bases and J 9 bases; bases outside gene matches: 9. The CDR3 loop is CSAKSVGQGVIQYF. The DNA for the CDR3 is TGCAGTGCTAAATCTGTCGGACAGGGGGTCATTCAGTACTTC.

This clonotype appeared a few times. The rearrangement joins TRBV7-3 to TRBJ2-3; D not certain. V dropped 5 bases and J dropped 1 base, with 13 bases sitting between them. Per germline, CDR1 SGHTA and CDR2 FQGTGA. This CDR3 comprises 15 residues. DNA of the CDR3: TGTGCCAGCAGCCCCAGAGGCAGCGGCACAGATACGCAGTATTTT. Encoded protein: CASSPRGSGTDTQYF.

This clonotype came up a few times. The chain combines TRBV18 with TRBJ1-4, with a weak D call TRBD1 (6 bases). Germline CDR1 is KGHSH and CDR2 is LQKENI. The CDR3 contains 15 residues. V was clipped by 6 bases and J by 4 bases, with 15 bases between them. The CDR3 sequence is CASSPGQGINEKLFF. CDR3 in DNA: TGTGCCAGCTCCCCCGGGCAGGGGATTAATGAAAAACTGTTTTTT. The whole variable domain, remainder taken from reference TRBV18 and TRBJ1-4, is NAGVMQNPRHLVRRRGQEARLRCSPMKGHSHVYWYRQLPEEGLKFMVYLQKENIIDESGMPKERFSAEFPKEGPSILRIQQVVRGDSAAYFCASSPGQGINEKLFFGSGTQLSVL.

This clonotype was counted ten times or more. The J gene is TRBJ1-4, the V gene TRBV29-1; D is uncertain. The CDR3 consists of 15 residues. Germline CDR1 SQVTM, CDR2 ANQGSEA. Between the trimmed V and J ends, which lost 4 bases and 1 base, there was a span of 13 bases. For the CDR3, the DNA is TGCAGCGTTGCCGAGACCCGGAGAACTAATGAAAAACTGTTTTTT. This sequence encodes CSVAETRRTNEKLFF. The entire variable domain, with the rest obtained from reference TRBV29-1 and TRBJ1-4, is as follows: SAVISQKPSRDICQRGTSLTIQCQVDSQVTMMFWYRQQPGQSLTLIATANQGSEATYESGFVIDKFPISRPNLTFSTLTVSNMSPEDSSIYLCSVAETRRTNEKLFFGSGTQLSVL.

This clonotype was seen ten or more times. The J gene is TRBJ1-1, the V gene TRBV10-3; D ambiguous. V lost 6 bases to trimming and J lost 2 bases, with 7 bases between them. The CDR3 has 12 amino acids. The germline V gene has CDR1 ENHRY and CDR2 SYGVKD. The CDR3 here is CAIRETNTEAFF. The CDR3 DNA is TGTGCCATCAGGGAAACTAACACTGAAGCTTTCTTT.

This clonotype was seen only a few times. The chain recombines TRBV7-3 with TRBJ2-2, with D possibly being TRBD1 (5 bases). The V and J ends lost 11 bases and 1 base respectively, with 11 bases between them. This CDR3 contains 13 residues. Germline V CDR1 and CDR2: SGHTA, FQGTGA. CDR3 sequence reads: CAGSDRNTGELFF. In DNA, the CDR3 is TGTGCCGGATCCGACAGGAACACCGGGGAGCTGTTTTTT.

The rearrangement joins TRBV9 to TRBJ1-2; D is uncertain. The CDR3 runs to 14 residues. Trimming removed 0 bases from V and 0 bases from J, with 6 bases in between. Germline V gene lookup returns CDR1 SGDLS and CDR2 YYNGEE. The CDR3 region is CASSVGVPNYGYTF. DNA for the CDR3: TGTGCCAGCAGCGTAGGGGTCCCTAACTATGGCTACACCTTC.

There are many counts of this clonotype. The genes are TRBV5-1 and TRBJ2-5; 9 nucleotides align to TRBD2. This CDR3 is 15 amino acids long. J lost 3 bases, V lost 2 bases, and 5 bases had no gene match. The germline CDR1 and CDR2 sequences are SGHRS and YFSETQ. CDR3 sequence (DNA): TGCGCCAGCAGCTTAGGGACTAGCCGGGAAGAGACCCAGTACTTC. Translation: CASSLGTSREETQYF.

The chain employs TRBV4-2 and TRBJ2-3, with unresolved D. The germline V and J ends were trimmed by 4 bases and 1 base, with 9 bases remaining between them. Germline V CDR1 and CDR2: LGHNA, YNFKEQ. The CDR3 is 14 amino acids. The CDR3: CASSPDWGTDTQYF. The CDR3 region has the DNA TGTGCCAGCAGCCCCGACTGGGGCACAGATACGCAGTATTTT.

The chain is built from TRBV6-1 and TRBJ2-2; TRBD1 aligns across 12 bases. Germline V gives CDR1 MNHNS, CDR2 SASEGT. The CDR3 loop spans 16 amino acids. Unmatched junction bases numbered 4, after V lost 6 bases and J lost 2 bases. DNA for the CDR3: TGTGCCAGCAGGGGACAGGGGGCCCTTAACACCGGGGAGCTGTTTTTT. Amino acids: CASRGQGALNTGELFF.

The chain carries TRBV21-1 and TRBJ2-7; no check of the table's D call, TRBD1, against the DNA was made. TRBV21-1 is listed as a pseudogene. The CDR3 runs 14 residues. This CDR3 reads CASSTARATYEQYV. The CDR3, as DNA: TGTGCCAGCAGCACCGCGCGGGCGACCTACGAGCAGTACGTC.

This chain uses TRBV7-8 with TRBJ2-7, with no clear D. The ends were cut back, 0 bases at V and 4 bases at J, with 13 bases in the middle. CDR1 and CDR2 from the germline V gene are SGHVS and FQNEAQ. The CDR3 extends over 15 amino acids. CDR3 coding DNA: TGTGCCAGCAGCTTAGCGCTTGGCACACAATACGAGCAGTACGTC. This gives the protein CASSLALGTQYEQYV.

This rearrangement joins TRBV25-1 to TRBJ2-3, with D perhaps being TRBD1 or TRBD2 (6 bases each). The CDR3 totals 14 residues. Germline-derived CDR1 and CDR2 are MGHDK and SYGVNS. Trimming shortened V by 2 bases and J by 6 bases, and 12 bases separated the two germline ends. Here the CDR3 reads CASSEPSGADTQYF. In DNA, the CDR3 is TGTGCCAGCAGTGAACCCTCGGGGGCCGATACGCAGTATTTT. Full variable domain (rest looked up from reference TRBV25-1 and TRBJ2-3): EADIYQTPRYLVIGTGKKITLECSQTMGHDKMYWYQQDPGMELHLIHYSYGVNSTEKGDLSSESTVSRIRTEHFPLTLESARPSHTSQYLCASSEPSGADTQYFGPGTRLTVL.

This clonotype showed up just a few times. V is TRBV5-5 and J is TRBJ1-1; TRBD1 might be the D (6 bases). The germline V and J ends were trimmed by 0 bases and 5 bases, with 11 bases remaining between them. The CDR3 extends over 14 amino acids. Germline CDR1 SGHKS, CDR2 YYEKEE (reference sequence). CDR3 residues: CASSLGRGETEAFF. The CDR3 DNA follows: TGTGCCAGCAGCTTGGGAAGGGGGGAAACTGAAGCTTTCTTT.